A single sample gave rise to the 15 T cell receptor beta chains below, sequenced in a study of T cell responses to AZD1222 COVID-19 vaccine. The data were produced by immunoSEQ multiplex PCR, yet TCRdb's version contains in-frame clones alone and is incomplete. Among over 110,000 clones listed, over 85% were seen once. Material: peripheral blood, obtained on day 0 of AZD1222 vaccination. The receptors stem from an adult in good health.

The chain recombines TRBV6-5 with TRBJ1-2; D gene unclear. This CDR3 is 14 amino acids long. V lost 8 bases, J lost 1 base, and 14 bases lay in between. Germline CDR1 is MNHEY and CDR2 is SVGAGI. The CDR3 bases are TGTGCCAGCCAGGACCTAAACCGTAACTATGGCTACACCTTC. This codes for CASQDLNRNYGYTF.

For the CDR3, the DNA is TGTGCCAGCAGCTTAGGGACTGAGAATTCACCCCTCCACTTT. Protein: CASSLGTENSPLHF. The V call is TRBV7-3, the J call TRBJ1-6; possible D gene TRBD1, 5 bases. The ends were cut back, 2 bases at V and 7 bases at J, with 9 bases in the middle. Germline V CDR1 and CDR2: SGHTA, FQGTGA. CDR3 length equals 14 residues.

This chain connects TRBV10-3 to TRBJ1-1; possible D gene TRBD1, 5 bases. CDR3 length: 14 residues. CDR1 ENHRY and CDR2 SYGVKD come from the germline V gene. V was trimmed by 7 bases and J by 3 bases, leaving 15 bases between them. The CDR3 loop is CAINSIEGHTEAFF. The CDR3 region has the DNA TGTGCCATCAACTCGATAGAGGGGCACACTGAAGCTTTCTTT.

This sequence joins TRBV7-2 and TRBJ1-2; maybe TRBD1 (6 bases). The CDR3 covers 13 residues. Germline V gives CDR1 SGHTA, CDR2 FQGNSA. Trimming cost V 5 bases and J 8 bases, with 15 bases left between them. CDR3 sequence reads: CASSPWGGRGYTF. The CDR3 region has the DNA TGTGCCAGCAGCCCCTGGGGGGGGCGAGGCTACACCTTC.

This chain uses TRBV24-1 with TRBJ2-7; D is unclear. Germline V gene lookup returns CDR1 KGHDR and CDR2 SFDVKD. The V end lost 2 bases, the J end lost 4 bases, and 14 bases lay between the germline ends. CDR3 length: 15 residues. DNA for the CDR3: TGTGCCACCAGTGATTGGAGAAAACCCAAGTACGAGCAGTACTTC. Translating gives CATSDWRKPKYEQYF.

This chain connects TRBV25-1 to TRBJ2-3; maybe TRBD2 (5 bases). The V gene lost 1 base and the J gene lost 1 base, with 12 bases spanning the gap. The CDR3 loop spans 16 amino acids. CDR1 and CDR2 from the germline V gene are MGHDK and SYGVNS. The DNA of the CDR3 is TGTGCCAGCAGTGAATTTTCGAGCGGTGGCACAGATACGCAGTATTTT. Its protein is CASSEFSSGGTDTQYF. Together with reference TRBV25-1 and TRBJ2-3, the CDR3 gives the full variable domain: EADIYQTPRYLVIGTGKKITLECSQTMGHDKMYWYQQDPGMELHLIHYSYGVNSTEKGDLSSESTVSRIRTEHFPLTLESARPSHTSQYLCASSEFSSGGTDTQYFGPGTRLTVL.

The V and J genes are TRBV7-2 and TRBJ1-6; no clear D gene. V shed 5 bases and J shed 4 bases, with 21 bases lying between them. The CDR3 length is 18 residues. CDR1 SGHTA and CDR2 FQGNSA come from the germline V gene. CDR3 sequence reads: CASSPSRWNSMYNSPLHF. CDR3 in DNA: TGTGCCAGCAGCCCCAGCCGGTGGAACAGCATGTATAATTCACCCCTCCACTTT.

The chain links TRBV30 to TRBJ1-1; no firm D call. The germline V and J ends were trimmed by 0 bases and 5 bases, with 13 bases remaining between them. The CDR3 is 14 residues long. Per the germline V gene, CDR1 is GTSNPN and CDR2 is SVGIG (reference sequence). CDR3 region: CAWSVPPQRTEAFF. As DNA, the CDR3 is TGTGCCTGGAGTGTACCCCCCCAGAGGACTGAAGCTTTCTTT.

The J gene is TRBJ1-4, the V gene TRBV9, with no clear D. Germline-derived CDR1 and CDR2 are SGDLS and YYNGEE. The V end lost 0 bases, the J end lost 13 bases, and 16 bases lay between the germline ends. The CDR3 sequence is 14 residues long. The CDR3 loop is CASSVGPPAEGLFF. CDR3 sequence (DNA): TGTGCCAGCAGCGTAGGTCCCCCGGCTGAAGGACTGTTTTTT.

The genes are TRBV7-3 and TRBJ1-6; D remains ambiguous. The CDR3 is made up of 14 amino acids. Trimming removed 0 bases at V and 7 bases at J, with 7 bases between. The germline CDR1 and CDR2 sequences are SGHTA and FQGTGA. The CDR3 sequence is CASSLTGWNSPLHF. In nucleotides, the CDR3 is TGTGCCAGCAGCTTAACAGGGTGGAATTCACCCCTCCACTTT.

V gene TRBV11-3 combines with J gene TRBJ2-3, with 9 nucleotides matching TRBD2. Germline loops: CDR1 SGHNT, CDR2 YENEEA. V lost 2 bases, J lost 5 bases, and 8 bases stayed unmatched. The CDR3 loop spans 16 amino acids. CDR3: CASSLSGLAGVDTQYF. As DNA, the CDR3 is TGTGCCAGCAGCTTATCGGGACTAGCCGGGGTAGATACGCAGTATTTT.

This clone was seen only once. The chain has TRBV15 and TRBJ1-4, with D possibly being TRBD1 (5 bases). V lost 0 bases and J lost 8, with 13 bases in between. This CDR3 is 15 amino acids long. Germline CDR1 is LNHNV and CDR2 is YYDKDF (reference sequence). The CDR3 protein is CATSRDTGAGEKLFF. The CDR3 DNA is TGTGCCACCAGCAGAGATACGGGTGCAGGGGAAAAACTGTTTTTT.

The chain uses TRBV19 and TRBJ2-3; D ambiguous. CDR1 and CDR2 from the germline V gene are LNHDA and SQIVND (reference sequence). V was clipped by 7 bases and J by 3 bases, with 8 bases between them. The CDR3 extends over 12 amino acids. In nucleotides, the CDR3 is TGTGCCAGTACGTCCCCGACAGATACGCAGTATTTT. This encodes CASTSPTDTQYF.

This clone has just a few counts. V usage is TRBV19 and J usage is TRBJ1-2, with D perhaps TRBD1 (5 bases). Germline loops: CDR1 LNHDA, CDR2 SQIVND (reference sequence). The V and J ends lost 5 bases and 5 bases respectively, with 18 bases between them. This CDR3 has 15 residues. The CDR3 DNA sequence: TGTGCCAGTAGTCCCTTCGGGCAGGGAGGATATGGCTACACCTTC. Protein product: CASSPFGQGGYGYTF.

Turning to this clone: One end of the junction does not line up with germline, which may come from a read error. This rearrangement joins TRBV6-2 or TRBV6-3 to TRBJ1-5, with D unclear. Germline V gives CDR1 MNHEY, CDR2 SVGEGT. This CDR3 has 13 amino acids. CDR3 nucleotide sequence: TGTGCCAGCAGTAACTCGTTCGGGCAGCCCCAGCATTTT. Protein sequence: CASSNSFGQPQHF.